The 10 T cell receptor beta chains below were found in one sample sequenced in a study of CD8 T cells in Susac syndrome. Reverse transcription of roughly 0.45 to 1 ug RNA was performed with random hexamers. MiXCR, applied by TCRdb to the immunoSEQ multiplex PCR reads, yields one record per CDR3 protein. The sample has 100,000 to 150,000 distinct CDR3 sequences; over 85% are singletons. The material sequenced was CD8+ T cells from PBMCs. These receptors were collected from a human donor with multiple sclerosis.

This chain connects TRBV7-2 to TRBJ2-3; D not certain. The CDR3 is made up of 14 amino acids. The V end was cut by 2 bases, the J end by 2 bases, with 8 bases between. Germline V gene sequence: CDR1 SGHTA, CDR2 FQGNSA. CDR3 sequence (DNA): TGTGCCAGCAGCTTATGGCTGCTCACAGATACGCAGTATTTT. Its translation: CASSLWLLTDTQYF.

The chain recombines TRBV9 with TRBJ2-1; D call uncertain. Trimming took 4 bases from V and 10 from J, leaving 9 bases between them. The CDR3 covers 11 residues. In germline, CDR1 is SGDLS, CDR2 YYNGEE. The CDR3 nucleotides read TGTGCCAGCAGCTCTACCGCCGAGCAGTTCTTC. It codes for CASSSTAEQFF. Drawing the rest from reference TRBV9 and TRBJ2-1, the complete variable domain is DSGVTQTPKHLITATGQRVTLRCSPRSGDLSVYWYQQSLDQGLQFLIQYYNGEERAKGNILERFSAQQFPDLHSELNLSSLELGDSALYFCASSSTAEQFFGPGTRLTVL.

This clonotype showed up just once. The chain combines TRBV4-1 with TRBJ2-1; D not certain. Per germline, CDR1 MGHRA and CDR2 YSYEKL. CDR3 size: 13 residues. Trimming pared 2 bases from V and 6 bases from J, leaving 8 bases between. CDR3: CASSQSPANEQFF. As DNA, the CDR3 is TGCGCCAGCAGCCAAAGTCCCGCCAATGAGCAGTTCTTC.

V is TRBV12-3 or TRBV12-4 and J is TRBJ2-1; TRBD2 matches at 12 bases. After removal of 4 bases from V and 8 bases from J, the junction contained 6 bases not matched to a gene. CDR3 length: 15 residues. This CDR3 reads CASSSLAGGPHEQFF. The DNA for the CDR3 is TGTGCCAGCAGTTCCCTAGCGGGAGGGCCCCATGAGCAGTTCTTC.

V and J are TRBV6-2 or TRBV6-3 and TRBJ2-1; 10 bases are a match to TRBD2. This CDR3 comprises 15 residues. CDR1 MNHEY and CDR2 SVGEGT come from the germline V gene. The J segment lost 8 bases and the V segment lost 2 bases, leaving 6 bases of the junction unmatched. CDR3 region: CASSYQRGGRDEQFF. CDR3 bases: TGTGCCAGCAGTTACCAGCGGGGGGGCAGAGATGAGCAGTTCTTC.

V and J are TRBV15 and TRBJ2-4; 7 nucleotides agree with TRBD1. The CDR3 covers 14 residues. V shed 0 bases, J shed 8 bases, and the junction held 4 bases outside the gene matches. Germline V lookup: CDR1 LNHNV, CDR2 YYDKDF (reference sequence). In DNA, the CDR3 is TGTGCCACCAGCAGAGAAAGGGGGCTGGACATTCAGTACTTC. The encoded protein is CATSRERGLDIQYF.

This clonotype was detected only once. This rearrangement joins TRBV5-1 to TRBJ1-1; no clear D gene. This CDR3 spans 14 amino acids. Trimming pared 0 bases from V and 0 bases from J, leaving 6 bases between. CDR1 is SGHRS and CDR2 is YFSETQ in the germline V gene. The CDR3 spells CASSLEGVNTEAFF. The CDR3 region has the DNA TGCGCCAGCAGCTTGGAGGGAGTGAACACTGAAGCTTTCTTT.

This clonotype was detected only once. For the CDR3, the DNA is TGTGCCAGCAGCCAACCCGAAGGACTATTTTACGAGCAGTACGTC. Translation: CASSQPEGLFYEQYV. V gene TRBV11-2 combines with J gene TRBJ2-7, with D tentatively TRBD2 (6 bases). The CDR3 sequence is 15 residues long. The V gene lost 5 bases and the J gene lost 4 bases, with 18 bases spanning the gap. Germline V lookup: CDR1 SGHAT, CDR2 FQNNGV.

The rearrangement links TRBV19 to TRBJ2-2; D is perhaps TRBD1 (6 bases). CDR3 size: 16 residues. The V end was cut by 5 bases, the J end by 1 base, with 14 bases between. Germline-derived CDR1 and CDR2 are LNHDA and SQIVND (reference sequence). CDR3 sequence (DNA): TGTGCCAGTAGTTTCTGGACAGAGCTGAACACCGGGGAGCTGTTTTTT. The encoded protein is CASSFWTELNTGELFF.

This clonotype appeared once. V gene TRBV7-9 combines with J gene TRBJ2-1; a possible D gene is TRBD2 (6 bases). This CDR3 contains 16 residues. V lost 4 bases and J 7 bases, leaving 20 bases between the germline ends. The germline gives CDR1 SEHNR, CDR2 FQNEAQ (reference sequence). The CDR3 sequence: CASSSTSRLAINEQFF. CDR3 DNA: TGTGCCAGCAGCTCCACGTCTCGGCTAGCGATTAATGAGCAGTTCTTC.